Sequencing of this T cell receptor beta chain was carried out in a study of blood T cell repertoires in COVID-19. Study-level information: Samples of COVID-19 (acute and convalescent) were obtained from the United States, Italy and Spain.

The data were produced by immunoSEQ multiplex PCR, yet TCRdb's version contains in-frame clones alone and is incomplete. The table records fewer than 200,000 clones, just under 85% of them present only once. The CDR3 spans 15 residues. V trimming: 4 bases; J trimming: 3 bases; junction bases outside the gene matches: 3. Germline assignment: CDR1 MRHNA and CDR2 SNTAGT. Sequenced: peripheral blood. The rearrangement links TRBV6-4 to TRBJ2-2; TRBD2 agrees at 9 bases. The receptor was isolated from a man in his forties who had recovered from COVID-19. The CDR3 loop is CASSAAGGHTGELFF. The CDR3 DNA is TGTGCCAGCAGTGCCGCGGGGGGGCACACCGGGGAGCTGTTTTTT.